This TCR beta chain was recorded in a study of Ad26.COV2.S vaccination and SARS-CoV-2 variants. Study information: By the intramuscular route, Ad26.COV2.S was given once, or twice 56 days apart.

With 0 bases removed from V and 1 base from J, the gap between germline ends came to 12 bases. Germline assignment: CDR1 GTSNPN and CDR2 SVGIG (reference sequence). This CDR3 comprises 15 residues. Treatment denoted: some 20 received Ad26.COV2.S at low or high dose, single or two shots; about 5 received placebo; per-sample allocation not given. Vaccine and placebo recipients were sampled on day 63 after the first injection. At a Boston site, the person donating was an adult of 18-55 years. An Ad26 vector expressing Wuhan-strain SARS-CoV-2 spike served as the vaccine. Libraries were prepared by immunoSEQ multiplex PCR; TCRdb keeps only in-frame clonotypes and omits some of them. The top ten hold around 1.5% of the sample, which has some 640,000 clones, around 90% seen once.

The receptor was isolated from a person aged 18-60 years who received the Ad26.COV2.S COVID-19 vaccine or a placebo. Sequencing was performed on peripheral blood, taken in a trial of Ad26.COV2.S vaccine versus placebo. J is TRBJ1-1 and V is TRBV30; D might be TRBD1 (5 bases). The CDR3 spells CAWSVLRQGNTEAFF. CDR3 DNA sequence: TGTGCCTGGAGTGTACTGAGGCAGGGGAACACTGAAGCTTTCTTT.